This paragraph reports one T cell receptor beta chain. Which antigen it targets is not known. No much larger clone is present one base from it, and per-base qualities are unavailable. Library generation was performed with the immunoSEQ multiplex PCR assay. The source is immuneACCESS, and TCRdb retained only in-frame sequences with V and J called. Part of the clones is not carried over; for the studies checked, unresolved V genes explain less than half of this, and the remainder is unexplained. The sample table shows about 100,000 clones, and about 90% are seen once. The ten most abundant clones make up 18% of the sample. V is pared back by 0 bases and J by 3 bases, with 14 bases lying between the germline termini. The germline V gene supplies CDR1 SGHDN and CDR2 FVKESK. The CDR3 numbers 16 residues from cysteine through phenylalanine. Just CDR3 DNA is preserved here, 48 bases in frame from base 1. The data originate from a study of control samples from healthy donors and cancer patients (dated by TCRdb to the early 2020s).

The sample taken for sequencing was blood. The rearranged chain carries TRBV14 and TRBJ2-5, with the D segment identity uncertain. This receptor was obtained from a woman between 45 and 65 years old in good health. The DNA is as follows: TGTGCCAGCAGCCAAGATCCCTGGAACAAGGAAGAGACCCAGTACTTC. It translates to CASSQDPWNKEETQYF. Reference TRBV14 and TRBJ2-5 proteins supply the regions before and after the CDR3; the full variable domain is: EAGVTQFPSHSVIEKGQTVTLRCDPISGHDNLYWYRRVMGKEIKFLLHFVKESKQDESGMPNNRFLAERTGGTYSTLKVQPAELEDSGVYFCASSQDPWNKEETQYFGPGTRLLVL.